The next 8 T cell receptor beta chains were all read from a single sample in a study of post-analysis software for immune sequencing data. Points from the study as a whole: TRBV segments more frequent in patients than in controls numbered about 5 and included TRBV5-6, TRBV5-1 and TRBV20-1.

Which antigens these TCRs recognize remains unknown. TCR beta cDNA libraries had unique molecular identifiers. In TCRdb, the PCR reads were re-called with MiXCR into one record per CDR3 protein. The sample lists approximately 730,000 distinct CDR3 sequences, less than 35% occurring once. The sequenced material came from blood. Receptors were obtained from a girl aged 10-17 years with multiple sclerosis.

This clonotype was counted only a few times. This chain uses TRBV20-1 with TRBJ2-7, with 12 bases aligning to TRBD2. V gave up 5 bases and J gave up 3 bases; unmatched junction bases: 5. Germline assignment: CDR1 DFQATT and CDR2 SNEGSKA (reference sequence). The length of the CDR3 is 14 residues. CDR3 sequence: CSASSTSGGYEQYF. The CDR3 nucleotides read TGCAGTGCTTCGTCGACTAGCGGGGGCTACGAGCAGTACTTC.

This clonotype occurred a few times. The chain couples TRBV6-6 to TRBJ2-5; D remains unclear. Germline loops: CDR1 MNHNY, CDR2 SVGAGI (reference sequence). The V and J ends lost 6 bases and 2 bases respectively, with 10 bases between them. This CDR3 comprises 13 residues. The CDR3 protein is CASSSWIQETQYF. The DNA of the CDR3 is TGTGCCAGCAGCAGCTGGATTCAAGAGACCCAGTACTTC.

The V call is TRBV2, the J call TRBJ1-4, with D possibly TRBD1 on 5 matching bases. The CDR3 sequence is 14 residues long. The germline V gene encodes CDR1 SNHLY and CDR2 FYNNEI. Trimming stripped 6 bases from V and 10 bases from J, with 18 bases between. CDR3 region: CASRNRDDLGKLFF. CDR3 in DNA: TGTGCCAGCAGGAACCGGGACGATCTGGGAAAACTGTTTTTT.

V is TRBV7-9 and J is TRBJ2-7; D unclear. The germline gives CDR1 SEHNR, CDR2 FQNEAQ (reference sequence). The CDR3 extends over 17 amino acids. Between the trimmed V and J ends, which lost 1 base and 3 bases, there was a span of 19 bases. The CDR3 bases are TGTGCCAGCAGCTTAGTTGGGCACCGCGAGGCCAACTACGAGCAGTACTTC. Its translation: CASSLVGHREANYEQYF.

This clonotype was counted between two and nine times. The J gene is TRBJ1-6, the V gene TRBV7-2, with D perhaps TRBD1 (6 bases). V was cut by 5 bases and J by 9 bases, with 20 bases left in between. The germline CDR1 and CDR2 sequences are SGHTA and FQGNSA. The CDR3 has 16 residues. CDR3 in DNA: TGTGCCAGCAGCCTTATTAGTGGCAAAGGGGGTTCACCCCTCCACTTT. Protein product: CASSLISGKGGSPLHF. Drawing the rest from reference TRBV7-2 and TRBJ1-6, the complete variable domain is GAGVSQSPSNKVTEKGKDVELRCDPISGHTALYWYRQSLGQGLEFLIYFQGNSAPDKSGLPSDRFSAERTGGSVSTLTIQRTQQEDSAVYLCASSLISGKGGSPLHFGNGTRLTVT.

The chain recombines TRBV15 with TRBJ2-3; D perhaps matches TRBD2 (6 bases). Germline-derived CDR1 and CDR2 are LNHNV and YYDKDF (reference sequence). Between the trimmed V and J ends, which lost 5 bases and 2 bases, there was a span of 14 bases. This CDR3 region has 15 residues. The CDR3 sequence: CATSSSGGDTDTQYF. The CDR3 DNA reads as TGTGCCACCAGCTCAAGCGGAGGGGACACAGATACGCAGTATTTT.

This clonotype was observed a few times. The chain joins TRBV2 to TRBJ2-1; 7 bases map to TRBD2. Germline-derived CDR1 and CDR2 are SNHLY and FYNNEI. This CDR3 region has 13 residues. V gave up 0 bases and J gave up 10 bases; unmatched junction bases: 3. CDR3 region: CASSEAGRAEQFF. The CDR3, as DNA: TGTGCCAGCAGTGAAGCGGGGAGGGCCGAGCAGTTCTTC.

This clonotype was found once. V usage is TRBV28 and J usage is TRBJ2-5, with TRBD2 matching 12 bases. The J call may be wrong; the DNA end is better matched by TRBJ2-7. The germline gives CDR1 MDHEN, CDR2 SYDVKM. The CDR3 loop spans 15 amino acids. The CDR3 nucleotides are TGTGCCAGCAGTTCCAGGACTAGCGGGATCCCCGAGCAGTACTTC. As protein: CASSSRTSGIPEQYF.